This T cell receptor (beta chain) was profiled in a study of T cell responses to AZD1222 COVID-19 vaccine. On this clone itself: What it binds is not known.

Some clones are missing from TCRdb's copy, which holds only in-frame ones; the method was immunoSEQ multiplex PCR. The sample comprises roughly 130,000 clones, around nine tenths of which are singletons, and roughly 3% rests with the top ten. Overall study findings and caveats: Nearly half of spike-specific TCRs reportedly target unmutated variant regions. Possibly, clonal diversity was underestimated; donors were largely white British and included more females.

Germline V gene lookup returns CDR1 MNHEY and CDR2 SVGAGI. CDR3 length: 14 amino acids. Trimming removed 5 bases at V and 2 bases at J, with 13 bases between. The rearrangement links TRBV6-5 to TRBJ2-7; D could derive from TRBD1 or TRBD2 (5 bases each). The sample in question was peripheral blood, obtained on day 0 of AZD1222 vaccination. This receptor was identified in an adult in good health. The CDR3 DNA reads TGTGCCAGCAGTCCCCGGGACCGGGCCTACGAGCAGTACTTC. Protein product: CASSPRDRAYEQYF.